This TCR beta chain was identified during a study of neurological immune-mediated disorders. Study results and limitations: Across subjects, no CDR3 amino acid sequence appeared in expanded clones of more than one subject, a finding that suggested private repertoires in all groups.

V dropped 3 bases and J dropped 9; count of bases not matched to a gene: 12. Germline CDR1 and CDR2: DFQATT and SNEGSKA (reference sequence). This CDR3 spans 16 amino acids. This clonotype was seen ten or more times. The antigen is undetermined. Time point given: longitudinal time-point 2. The starting material, 2 million PBMCs stored at -80 C, gave rise to the unsorted libraries. With 10-nucleotide random UMIs, 5'RACE was used to make the cDNA. TCRdb fed the 5' RACE reads into MiXCR, producing one record per CDR3 protein. Of fewer than 40,000 distinct CDR3 sequences listed, approximately 13% are singletons.

This receptor was identified in a woman between 35 and 50 years old in good health. The sequenced material came from PBMCs. This rearrangement joins TRBV20-1 to TRBJ1-6; 9 nucleotides align to TRBD1. CDR3 amino acids: CSARGLPGQGGSPLHF. CDR3 nucleotide sequence: TGCAGTGCTAGGGGATTACCGGGACAGGGAGGTTCACCCCTCCACTTT.